This TCR beta chain emerged from a study of T cell changes during pregnancy in multiple sclerosis. This table comes from immunoSEQ multiplex PCR, and its TCRdb copy is limited to in-frame clones, with some not included. Among 40,000 to 60,000 clones listed, roughly nine tenths were seen once. This CDR3 contains 15 residues. Trimming at V came to 6 bases and at J to 0 bases, leaving 6 bases not matched to a gene. Germline lookup yields CDR1 MDHEN and CDR2 SYDVKM. The source is a female donor with multiple sclerosis, enrolled in a pregnancy study. The source was CD4+ T cells from peripheral blood mononuclear cells, collected before pregnancy. The chain carries TRBV28 and TRBJ1-1; 8 bases are a match to TRBD1. The CDR3 sequence is CASRPRQGLNTEAFF. The CDR3 bases are TGTGCCAGCAGACCAAGACAGGGGTTGAACACTGAAGCTTTCTTT.